Shown below are 4 T cell receptor beta chains from a single sample sequenced in a study of human T cells and chemical hapten exposure. TCRdb analysed the RACE reads with MiXCR anew, one entry per CDR3 protein. The sample includes under 120,000 distinct CDR3 sequences, around 10% seen only once; the top ten take approximately 3.5%. Time point specified: patch test 1, 2 weeks after DPC sensitization. Sample treatment: therapeutic diphenylcyclopropenone sensitization with weekly scalp DPC. Specimen: whole blood, collected in connection with sensitization to the hapten diphenylcyclopropenone (DPC). The receptors were sampled from a woman in her thirties or forties with alopecia areata. Some clones in this sample may be carry-over from other donors' samples.

This clonotype was seen a few times. The gene calls are TRBV7-2 and TRBJ2-1; no clear D. This CDR3 is 14 amino acids long. V was shortened by 5 bases and J by 9 bases, with 17 bases between the two germline ends. Germline V gives CDR1 SGHTA, CDR2 FQGNSA. Here the CDR3 reads CASSPGGQYGEQFF. CDR3 bases: TGTGCCAGCAGCCCCGGTGGTCAGTACGGTGAGCAGTTCTTC.

This clonotype was seen ten or more times. This chain joins TRBV7-9 and TRBJ2-7, with 11 bases that match TRBD1. Germline CDR1 SEHNR, CDR2 FQNEAQ (reference sequence). V was pared by 5 bases and J by 5 bases, with 8 bases of the junction left unmatched. CDR3 length equals 15 residues. The CDR3 DNA reads TGTGCCAGCAGCCAACTGGGACAGGGGGTCAACGAGCAGTACTTC. It codes for CASSQLGQGVNEQYF.

The gene calls are TRBV25-1 and TRBJ1-6; 8 bases line up with TRBD1. Germline V gene data show CDR1 as MGHDK and CDR2 as SYGVNS. V gave up 2 bases and J gave up 7 bases; unmatched junction bases: 4. The CDR3 covers 15 residues. The CDR3 sequence: CASSEQGAGNSPLHF. The DNA for the CDR3 is TGTGCCAGCAGTGAACAGGGGGCCGGCAATTCACCCCTCCACTTT.

This clonotype was seen a few times. The chain has TRBV7-8 and TRBJ1-2; D not certain. Trimming stripped 0 bases from V and 2 bases from J, with 7 bases between. Germline CDR1 SGHVS, CDR2 FQNEAQ. The length of the CDR3 is 14 residues. Written as DNA, the CDR3 is TGTGCCAGCAGCTTAGCGCAGTTGAACTATGGCTACACCTTC. This translates into CASSLAQLNYGYTF. Drawing the rest from reference TRBV7-8 and TRBJ1-2, the complete variable domain is GAGVSQSPRYKVAKRGQDVALRCDPISGHVSLFWYQQALGQGPEFLTYFQNEAQLDKSGLPSDRFFAERPEGSVSTLKIQRTQQEDSAVYLCASSLAQLNYGYTFGSGTRLTVV.